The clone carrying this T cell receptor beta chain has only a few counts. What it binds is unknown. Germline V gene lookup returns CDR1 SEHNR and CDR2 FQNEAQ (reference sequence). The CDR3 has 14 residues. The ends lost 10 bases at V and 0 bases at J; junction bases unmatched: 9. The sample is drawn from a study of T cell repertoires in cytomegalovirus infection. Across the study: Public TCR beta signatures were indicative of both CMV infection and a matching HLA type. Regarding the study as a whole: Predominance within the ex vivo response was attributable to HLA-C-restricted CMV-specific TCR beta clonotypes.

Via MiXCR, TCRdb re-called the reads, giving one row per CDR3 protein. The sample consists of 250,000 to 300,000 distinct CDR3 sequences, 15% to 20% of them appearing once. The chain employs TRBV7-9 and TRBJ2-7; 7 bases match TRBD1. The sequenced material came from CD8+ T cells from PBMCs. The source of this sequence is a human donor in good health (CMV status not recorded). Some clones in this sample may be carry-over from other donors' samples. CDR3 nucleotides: TGTGCCACCGGGCCGGGACAGAGCTCCTACGAGCAGTACTTC. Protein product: CATGPGQSSYEQYF.